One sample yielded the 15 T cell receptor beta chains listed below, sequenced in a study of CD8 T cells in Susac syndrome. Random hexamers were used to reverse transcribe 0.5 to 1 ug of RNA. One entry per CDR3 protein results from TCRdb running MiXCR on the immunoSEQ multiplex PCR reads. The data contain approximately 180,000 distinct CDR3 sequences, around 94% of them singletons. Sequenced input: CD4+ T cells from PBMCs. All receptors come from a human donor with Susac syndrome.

In DNA form, the CDR3 reads TGTGCCAGCTCACCAACACTAGCGGGAACGGATACGCAGTATTTT. Translation gives CASSPTLAGTDTQYF. The chain links TRBV18 to TRBJ2-3; TRBD2 matches at 10 bases. Germline assignment: CDR1 KGHSH and CDR2 LQKENI. J lost 6 bases, V lost 2 bases, and 5 bases had no gene match. This CDR3 is built from 15 residues.

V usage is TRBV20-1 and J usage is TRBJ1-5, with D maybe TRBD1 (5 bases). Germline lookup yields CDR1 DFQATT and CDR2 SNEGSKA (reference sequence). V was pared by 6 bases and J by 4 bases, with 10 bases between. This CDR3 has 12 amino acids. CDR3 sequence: CSALRGNQPQHF. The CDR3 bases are TGCAGTGCGCTAAGGGGAAATCAGCCCCAGCATTTT.

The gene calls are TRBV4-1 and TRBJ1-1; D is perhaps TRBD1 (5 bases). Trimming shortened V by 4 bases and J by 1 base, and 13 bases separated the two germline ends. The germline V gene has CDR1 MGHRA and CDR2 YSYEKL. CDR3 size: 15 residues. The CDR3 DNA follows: TGCGCCAGCAGCCCAGAGGGGCTGACGAACACTGAAGCTTTCTTT. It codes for CASSPEGLTNTEAFF.

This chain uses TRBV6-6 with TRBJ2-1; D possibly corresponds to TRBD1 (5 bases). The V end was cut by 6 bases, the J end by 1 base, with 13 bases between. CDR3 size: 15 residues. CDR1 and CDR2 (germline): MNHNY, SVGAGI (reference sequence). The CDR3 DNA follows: TGTGCCAGCAGGCTTCAGGGAACGTCCTACAATGAGCAGTTCTTC. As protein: CASRLQGTSYNEQFF.

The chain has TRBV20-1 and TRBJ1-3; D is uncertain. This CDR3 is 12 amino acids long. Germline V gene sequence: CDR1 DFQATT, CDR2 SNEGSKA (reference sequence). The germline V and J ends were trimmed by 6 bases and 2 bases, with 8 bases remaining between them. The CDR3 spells CSARTTGNTIYF. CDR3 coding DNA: TGCAGTGCCCGAACAACTGGAAACACCATATATTTT.

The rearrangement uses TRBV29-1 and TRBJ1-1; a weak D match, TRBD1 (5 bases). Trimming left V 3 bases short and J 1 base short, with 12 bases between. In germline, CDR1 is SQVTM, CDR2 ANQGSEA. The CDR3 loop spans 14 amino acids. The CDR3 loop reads CSVEGLRRNTEAFF. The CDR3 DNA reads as TGCAGCGTTGAGGGACTCCGGCGGAACACTGAAGCTTTCTTT. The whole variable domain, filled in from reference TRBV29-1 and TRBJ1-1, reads SAVISQKPSRDICQRGTSLTIQCQVDSQVTMMFWYRQQPGQSLTLIATANQGSEATYESGFVIDKFPISRPNLTFSTLTVSNMSPEDSSIYLCSVEGLRRNTEAFFGQGTRLTVV.

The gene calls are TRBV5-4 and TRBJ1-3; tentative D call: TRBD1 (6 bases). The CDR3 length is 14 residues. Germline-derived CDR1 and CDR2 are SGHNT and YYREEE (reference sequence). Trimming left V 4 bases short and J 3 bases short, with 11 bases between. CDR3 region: CASSLAGVGNTIYF. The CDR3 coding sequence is TGTGCCAGCAGCCTCGCAGGGGTTGGAAACACCATATATTTT.

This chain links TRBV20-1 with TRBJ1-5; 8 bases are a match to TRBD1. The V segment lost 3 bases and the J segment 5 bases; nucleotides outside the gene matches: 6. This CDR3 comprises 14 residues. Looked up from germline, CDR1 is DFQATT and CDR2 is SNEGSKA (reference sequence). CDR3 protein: CSARQGAGDQPQHF. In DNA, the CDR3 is TGCAGTGCTAGGCAGGGGGCTGGTGATCAGCCCCAGCATTTT.

The DNA for the CDR3 is TGTGCCAGCTCACGAGAACTTCCCGGGACAGCGAACACTGAAGCTTTCTTT. Translated, it gives CASSRELPGTANTEAFF. The chain joins TRBV18 to TRBJ1-1; TRBD1 aligns across 7 bases. The junction had 12 bases not matched to a gene; V was cut back by 4 bases and J by 1 base. Germline loops: CDR1 KGHSH, CDR2 LQKENI. The CDR3 runs to 17 residues.

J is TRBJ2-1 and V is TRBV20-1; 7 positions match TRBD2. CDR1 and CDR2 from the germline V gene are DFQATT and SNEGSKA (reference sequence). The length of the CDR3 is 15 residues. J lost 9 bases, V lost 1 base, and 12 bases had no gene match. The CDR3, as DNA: TGCAGTGCTAGAGCCAAAGGACTAGGTCTGGGTGAGCAGTTCTTC. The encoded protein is CSARAKGLGLGEQFF.

For the CDR3, the DNA is TGCGCCAGCAGCCTCGGCCGTGCCCCCACTGAAGCTTTCTTT. It codes for CASSLGRAPTEAFF. The chain joins TRBV5-1 to TRBJ1-1; D unresolved. Trimming stripped 4 bases from V and 4 bases from J, with 14 bases between. This CDR3 is 14 amino acids long. Germline V gene data show CDR1 as SGHRS and CDR2 as YFSETQ.

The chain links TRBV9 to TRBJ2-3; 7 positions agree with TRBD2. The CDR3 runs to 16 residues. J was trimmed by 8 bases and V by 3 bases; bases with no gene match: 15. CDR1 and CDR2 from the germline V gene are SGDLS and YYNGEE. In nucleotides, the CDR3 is TGTGCCAGCAGCGACCAGCCTAGCGGAGGGGTTGGTACGCAGTATTTT. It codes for CASSDQPSGGVGTQYF.

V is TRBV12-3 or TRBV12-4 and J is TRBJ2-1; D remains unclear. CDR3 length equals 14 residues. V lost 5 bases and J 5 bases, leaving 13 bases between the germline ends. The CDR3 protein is CASSPPPGNNEQFF. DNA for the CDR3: TGTGCCAGCAGTCCCCCCCCCGGTAACAATGAGCAGTTCTTC.

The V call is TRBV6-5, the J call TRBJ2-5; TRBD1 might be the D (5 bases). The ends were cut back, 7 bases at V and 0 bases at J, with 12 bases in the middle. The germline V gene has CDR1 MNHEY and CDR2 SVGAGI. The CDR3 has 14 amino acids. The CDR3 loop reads CASTLTGYQETQYF. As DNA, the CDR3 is TGTGCCAGCACCCTAACAGGATACCAAGAGACCCAGTACTTC.

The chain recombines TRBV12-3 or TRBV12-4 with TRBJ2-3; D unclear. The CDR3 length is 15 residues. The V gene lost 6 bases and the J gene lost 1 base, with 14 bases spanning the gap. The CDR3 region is CASSPDRGGTDTQYF. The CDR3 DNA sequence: TGTGCCAGCAGCCCTGACCGAGGAGGCACAGATACGCAGTATTTT.